These 30 T cell receptor beta chains share one sample of origin, sequenced in a study of graft-versus-host responses after intestinal transplantation. Assay: immunoSEQ multiplex PCR; the TCRdb copy retains only in-frame clones and omits some. The data hold 75,000 to 100,000 clones, with 86% observed a single time. Sequencing was performed on PBMCs, taken 255 days after intestinal transplant. Receptor source: a human patient who received an intestinal transplant, so some T cells may come from the graft donor.

In its sample, this clone was seen once. The chain links TRBV20-1 to TRBJ2-5; no clear D. From germline, CDR1 is DFQATT and CDR2 SNEGSKA (reference sequence). This CDR3 spans 11 amino acids. V lost 5 bases, J lost 7 bases, and 11 bases lay in between. Here the CDR3 reads CSAALDPTQYF. Written as DNA, the CDR3 is TGCAGTGCTGCTCTGGACCCGACCCAGTACTTC.

The chain couples TRBV2 to TRBJ2-5; 10 bases agree with TRBD2. The germline CDR1 and CDR2 sequences are SNHLY and FYNNEI. Trimming removed 3 bases from V and 4 bases from J; junction bases left unmatched: 5. The CDR3 length is 15 residues. DNA of the CDR3: TGTGCCAGCAGTGAGGGAACTAGCGGGGTAGAGACCCAGTACTTC. This encodes CASSEGTSGVETQYF.

The CDR3 sequence is CATSREQGAHTGELFF. Written as DNA, the CDR3 is TGTGCCACCAGCAGAGAGCAGGGGGCACACACCGGGGAGCTGTTTTTT. This rearrangement joins TRBV15 to TRBJ2-2; 8 bases are shared with TRBD1. There are 16 residues in the CDR3. V was pared by 0 bases and J by 3 bases, with 3 bases of the junction left unmatched. CDR1 is LNHNV, CDR2 YYDKDF, per germline (reference sequence).

This rearrangement joins TRBV7-9 to TRBJ2-7; tentative D call: TRBD2 (6 bases). V gave up 2 bases and J gave up 2 bases, with 10 bases separating them. This CDR3 has 14 residues. Germline loops: CDR1 SEHNR, CDR2 FQNEAQ (reference sequence). The CDR3 DNA reads TGTGCCAGCAGCTTAACGGGAGATGCCTACGAGCAGTACTTC. It is translated as CASSLTGDAYEQYF.

The chain joins TRBV11-2 to TRBJ2-1, with D perhaps TRBD2 (5 bases). Deletions cut 1 base from V and 6 bases from J, with 13 bases between. Germline CDR1 is SGHAT and CDR2 is FQNNGV. The CDR3 has 15 residues. The CDR3 DNA reads TGTGCCAGCAGCTTAGTGGGAGCCTGGATCAATGAGCAGTTCTTC. Its protein product is CASSLVGAWINEQFF.

V usage is TRBV9 and J usage is TRBJ2-7, with 7 bases matching TRBD2. CDR3 length: 15 amino acids. Germline V CDR1 and CDR2: SGDLS, YYNGEE. The V and J ends lost 4 bases and 0 bases, in that order; junction bases with no gene match: 7. The CDR3 region has the DNA TGTGCCAGCAGCCCTATAGCGGGCCCCTCCTACGAGCAGTACTTC. It is translated as CASSPIAGPSYEQYF.

This chain joins TRBV30 and TRBJ2-7; no clear D gene. The CDR3 loop spans 12 amino acids. Trimming removed 0 bases at V and 6 bases at J, with 9 bases between. Germline-derived CDR1 and CDR2 are GTSNPN and SVGIG (reference sequence). CDR3 sequence: CAWSVEGAEQYF. CDR3 sequence (DNA): TGTGCCTGGAGTGTAGAAGGTGCCGAGCAGTACTTC. The whole variable domain, filled in from reference TRBV30 and TRBJ2-7, reads SQTIHQWPATLVQPVGSPLSLECTVEGTSNPNLYWYRQAAGRGLQLLFYSVGIGQISSEVPQNLSASRPQDRQFILSSKKLLLSDSGFYLCAWSVEGAEQYFGPGTRLTVT.

This clone was picked up one time. The chain couples TRBV27 to TRBJ2-5; 10 bases line up with TRBD1. Trimming cost V 4 bases and J 14 bases; bases outside gene matches: 10. Germline assignment: CDR1 MNHEY and CDR2 SMNVEV (reference sequence). This CDR3 is built from 13 residues. The CDR3 loop reads CASSSLDGQGVYF. The CDR3 coding sequence is TGTGCCAGCAGTTCTCTAGACGGACAGGGGGTCTACTTC.

This sequence joins TRBV10-2 and TRBJ2-7, with D perhaps TRBD1 (6 bases). The CDR3 runs 12 residues. Germline V gene lookup returns CDR1 WSHSY and CDR2 SAAADI. V was trimmed by 8 bases and J by 3 bases, leaving 11 bases between them. The CDR3 nucleotides are TGCGCCAGCCTCGGACAGAACTACGAGCAGTACTTC. Amino acid sequence: CASLGQNYEQYF.

On this clone itself: Its ends do not fully match the called genes, so a read error is possible. The CDR3 coding sequence is TGTGCCAGCAGCCTCCCCTTGATAGAAACGGGTGGCCACACCTTC. Translated, it gives CASSLPLIETGGHTF. The V call is TRBV7-2, the J call TRBJ1-2; D is uncertain. CDR3 length equals 15 residues. The V gene's germline CDR1 is SGHTA and CDR2 FQGNSA. Based on the CDR3 plus reference TRBV7-2 and TRBJ1-2, the full variable domain is GAGVSQSPSNKVTEKGKDVELRCDPISGHTALYWYRQSLGQGLEFLIYFQGNSAPDKSGLPSDRFSAERTGGSVSTLTIQRTQQEDSAVYLCASSLPLIETGGHTFGSGTRLTVV.

The V and J genes are TRBV27 and TRBJ1-1; no reliable D call. The V gene's germline CDR1 is MNHEY and CDR2 SMNVEV (reference sequence). Trimming left V 8 bases short and J 1 base short, with 11 bases between. This CDR3 is 13 amino acids long. This chain's CDR3 is CASSIFRNTEAFF. The CDR3 nucleotides are TGTGCCAGCTCTATTTTTCGGAACACTGAAGCTTTCTTT.

The J gene is TRBJ1-2, the V gene TRBV18; TRBD1 matches 7 bases. Germline V CDR1 and CDR2: KGHSH, LQKENI. The CDR3 spans 13 residues. The ends lost 6 bases at V and 2 bases at J; junction bases unmatched: 3. CDR3 DNA: TGTGCCAGCTCCCTGGACAGGAACTATGGCTACACCTTC. Amino acids: CASSLDRNYGYTF.

V and J are TRBV27 and TRBJ2-2; unclear D gene. The CDR3 loop spans 12 amino acids. Trimming shortened V by 5 bases and J by 6 bases, and 7 bases separated the two germline ends. CDR1 and CDR2 (germline): MNHEY, SMNVEV (reference sequence). CDR3 coding DNA: TGTGCCAGCAGTCAATCGGCCGGGGAGCTGTTTTTT. Amino acid sequence: CASSQSAGELFF.

The chain has TRBV30 and TRBJ2-7, with 9 bases matching TRBD1. The germline CDR1 and CDR2 sequences are GTSNPN and SVGIG (reference sequence). V lost 4 bases, J lost 1 base, and 5 bases stayed unmatched. CDR3 length: 14 amino acids. The CDR3 sequence: CAWTPGQGSYEQYF. The CDR3 DNA is TGTGCCTGGACACCGGGACAGGGTTCCTACGAGCAGTACTTC.

The J gene is TRBJ2-7, the V gene TRBV27, with 8 bases fitting TRBD2. The CDR3 spans 14 residues. CDR1 is MNHEY, CDR2 SMNVEV, per germline (reference sequence). J was trimmed by 2 bases and V by 5 bases; bases with no gene match: 5. This CDR3 is CASSLNGGAYEQYV. The CDR3 nucleotides read TGTGCCAGCAGTCTTAACGGGGGGGCCTACGAGCAGTACGTC.

The chain uses TRBV2 and TRBJ2-7, with D perhaps TRBD1 (6 bases). Trimming shortened V by 6 bases and J by 7 bases, and 13 bases separated the two germline ends. CDR3 size: 12 residues. The germline V gene has CDR1 SNHLY and CDR2 FYNNEI. The CDR3 region is CASSKQGYEQYV. DNA of the CDR3: TGTGCCAGCAGCAAACAGGGCTATGAGCAGTACGTC.

The V gene is TRBV7-2, the J gene TRBJ2-1, with 12 positions matching TRBD2. CDR1 and CDR2 (germline): SGHTA, FQGNSA. This CDR3 has 15 residues. Trimming took 5 bases from V and 7 from J; bases not matched to a gene: 6. The CDR3, as DNA: TGTGCCAGCAGCCTTGGACTAGCGGGATGGAATGAGCAGTTCTTC. This encodes CASSLGLAGWNEQFF.

The V and J genes are TRBV5-4 and TRBJ1-3; D gene unclear. Deletions cut 1 base from V and 0 bases from J, with 11 bases between. The germline V gene encodes CDR1 SGHNT and CDR2 YYREEE (reference sequence). The CDR3 length is 16 residues. As DNA, the CDR3 is TGTGCCAGCAGCTTGATGGGAGACCCCTCTGGAAACACCATATATTTT. It yields the protein CASSLMGDPSGNTIYF.

J is TRBJ2-7 and V is TRBV28; D gene uncertain. Germline CDR1 MDHEN, CDR2 SYDVKM. V lost 6 bases and J 0 bases, leaving 15 bases between the germline ends. The CDR3 runs to 15 residues. CDR3 amino acids: CASSFERVGSYEQYF. CDR3 bases: TGTGCCAGCAGCTTTGAAAGGGTGGGCTCCTACGAGCAGTACTTC.

The V and J genes are TRBV2 and TRBJ1-2; D remains unclear. There are 14 residues in the CDR3. Germline V lookup: CDR1 SNHLY, CDR2 FYNNEI. The V end was cut by 5 bases, the J end by 3 bases, with 13 bases between. The CDR3 protein is CASSLGRSYYGYTF. CDR3 bases: TGTGCCAGCAGTCTGGGCAGGTCCTACTATGGCTACACCTTC.

The V call is TRBV5-8, the J call TRBJ1-5, with a possible D match to TRBD1 (6 bases). V lost 4 bases and J lost 3, with 11 bases in between. The CDR3 totals 14 residues. Germline V lookup: CDR1 SGHTS, CDR2 YDEGEE. DNA of the CDR3: TGTGCCAGCAGCCGACAGGACCCCAATCAGCCCCAGCATTTT. This encodes CASSRQDPNQPQHF.

V is TRBV10-2 and J is TRBJ2-1; 7 bases are shared with TRBD2. This CDR3 is built from 17 residues. CDR1 is WSHSY, CDR2 SAAADI, per germline. V gave up 2 bases and J gave up 4 bases; unmatched junction bases: 11. CDR3 amino acids: CASSETGGGTRYNEQFF. DNA for the CDR3: TGCGCCAGCAGTGAGACGGGCGGGGGAACCAGATACAATGAGCAGTTCTTC.

The count of this clone is one. CDR3 nucleotides: TGCGCCAGCAGCTTGGAGGCAGGGGGCATGGCCGGGGAGCTGTTTTTT. Protein sequence: CASSLEAGGMAGELFF. This sequence joins TRBV5-1 and TRBJ2-2; 8 bases are a match to TRBD1. V shed 0 bases and J 6 bases; nucleotides not matched to a gene: 7. The CDR3 totals 16 residues. Germline V gene sequence: CDR1 SGHRS, CDR2 YFSETQ.

J is TRBJ1-1 and V is TRBV19, with D possibly TRBD1 on 5 matching bases. V was clipped by 5 bases and J by 5 bases, with 15 bases between them. Germline V gene sequence: CDR1 LNHDA, CDR2 SQIVND (reference sequence). This CDR3 spans 14 amino acids. CDR3: CASSWSGGGTEAFF. The CDR3 bases are TGTGCCAGTAGTTGGAGCGGGGGGGGAACTGAAGCTTTCTTT.

The rearrangement links TRBV27 to TRBJ2-7; D is possibly TRBD2 (5 bases). Per the germline V gene, CDR1 is MNHEY and CDR2 is SMNVEV (reference sequence). V gave up 6 bases and J gave up 5 bases, with 14 bases separating them. The CDR3 is 13 amino acids. The CDR3 reads CASSLRGPHEQYF. DNA of the CDR3: TGTGCCAGCAGCCTCCGGGGTCCACACGAGCAGTACTTC.

This rearrangement joins TRBV5-4 to TRBJ2-1, with 9 bases identical to TRBD1. The CDR3 spans 14 residues. Germline CDR1 and CDR2: SGHNT and YYREEE (reference sequence). With V trimmed by 4 bases and J by 8 bases, 7 bases remained unmatched. Here the CDR3 DNA reads TGTGCCAGCAGCCGCGGGACAGGGCGGGATGAGCAGTTCTTC. It yields the protein CASSRGTGRDEQFF.

V is TRBV28 and J is TRBJ1-5; a weak D match, TRBD1 (5 bases). CDR3 length: 13 amino acids. V was trimmed by 3 bases and J by 5 bases, leaving 8 bases between them. Germline V gene data show CDR1 as MDHEN and CDR2 as SYDVKM. CDR3 in amino acids: CASSFRADQPQHF. CDR3 DNA sequence: TGTGCCAGCAGTTTCAGGGCGGATCAGCCCCAGCATTTT.

V and J are TRBV4-1 and TRBJ2-5; 9 nucleotides match TRBD1. The CDR3 sequence is 16 residues long. Unmatched junction bases numbered 4, after V lost 1 base and J lost 1 base. The germline V gene has CDR1 MGHRA and CDR2 YSYEKL. The CDR3 is CASSQARTGAQETQYF. The CDR3 DNA is TGCGCCAGCAGCCAAGCCCGGACAGGGGCCCAAGAGACCCAGTACTTC.

The gene calls are TRBV28 and TRBJ2-1, with 8 nucleotides matching TRBD1. V gave up 4 bases and J gave up 5 bases; unmatched junction bases: 13. CDR1 is MDHEN, CDR2 SYDVKM, per germline. This CDR3 is built from 17 residues. DNA for the CDR3: TGTGCCAGCAGTTCCCCCTTTACAGGGGGTTCTCACAATGAGCAGTTCTTC. This gives the protein CASSSPFTGGSHNEQFF.

V is TRBV7-8 and J is TRBJ2-4; D may be TRBD2 (5 bases). The CDR3 has 17 residues. Between the trimmed V and J ends, which lost 3 bases and 0 bases, there was a span of 15 bases. The V gene's germline CDR1 is SGHVS and CDR2 FQNEAQ. CDR3 nucleotides: TGTGCCAGCAGCTTCCCTCCTGGACTCTTAGCCAAAAACATTCAGTACTTC. This gives the protein CASSFPPGLLAKNIQYF. The full variable domain, in which reference TRBV7-8 and TRBJ2-4 provide the parts outside the CDR3, is GAGVSQSPRYKVAKRGQDVALRCDPISGHVSLFWYQQALGQGPEFLTYFQNEAQLDKSGLPSDRFFAERPEGSVSTLKIQRTQQEDSAVYLCASSFPPGLLAKNIQYFGAGTRLSVL.